Below, 20 T cell receptor beta chains from the same sample are listed, as sequenced in a study of blood T cell repertoires in COVID-19 (dated by TCRdb to 2020 to 2021). The method behind the library was the immunoSEQ multiplex PCR assay. Here the immuneACCESS table is served through TCRdb, limited to in-frame sequences with V and J called. Missing clones are a known gap in these copies; in checked studies unresolved V genes cover under half, and the rest lacks a known reason. Counted in this sample were 250,000 to 350,000 clones; approximately 86% of them appeared once. The ten largest make up under 15% of the sample. The sample comprised peripheral blood. The receptors shown here come from a woman in her 70s with COVID-19, enrolled during active disease.

The V and J genes are TRBV2 and TRBJ1-5; D is ambiguous. In germline, CDR1 is SNHLY, CDR2 FYNNEI. V lost 8 bases to trimming and J lost 0 bases, with 11 bases between them. CDR3 length: 14 amino acids. CDR3 sequence reads: CASGDPLSNQPQHF. CDR3 DNA: TGTGCCAGCGGAGATCCCCTTAGCAATCAGCCCCAGCATTTT.

V and J are TRBV29-1 and TRBJ2-3, with D maybe TRBD1 (6 bases). Germline V gene sequence: CDR1 SQVTM, CDR2 ANQGSEA. The CDR3 has 13 residues. V lost 3 bases and J 4 bases, leaving 11 bases between the germline ends. The CDR3 spells CSVDRQVPDTQYF. The CDR3 DNA reads TGCAGCGTTGACCGACAGGTCCCAGATACGCAGTATTTT.

The rearrangement joins TRBV6-1 to TRBJ2-5, with TRBD1 identical over 12 bases. CDR1 is MNHNS, CDR2 SASEGT, per germline. The CDR3 is 17 residues long. Germline trimming cut 2 bases from V and 5 bases from J; bases unmatched to any gene: 9. The chain's CDR3 is CASSETPGQGARETQYF. CDR3 bases: TGTGCCAGCAGTGAAACCCCGGGACAGGGGGCCCGGGAGACCCAGTACTTC.

The rearrangement joins TRBV12-3 or TRBV12-4 to TRBJ2-6; D uncertain. Trimming took off 6 bases at V and 1 base at J, with 4 bases between the two ends. The CDR3 consists of 13 residues. The DNA of the CDR3 is TGTGCCAGCAGACAATCTGGGGCCAACGTCCTGACTTTC. This codes for CASRQSGANVLTF.

J is TRBJ1-1 and V is TRBV9; 9 positions match TRBD1. Per the germline V gene, CDR1 is SGDLS and CDR2 is YYNGEE. The CDR3 length is 13 residues. Trimming removed 3 bases from V and 10 bases from J; junction bases left unmatched: 7. CDR3 DNA: TGTGCCAGCAGCGAGGGACAGGGTCTTGCAGCTTTCTTT. Its protein product is CASSEGQGLAAFF.

This clone is a singleton in its sample. The chain is built from TRBV28 and TRBJ1-4; D call uncertain. Germline values: CDR1 MDHEN, CDR2 SYDVKM. With 6 bases removed from V and 3 bases from J, the gap between germline ends came to 11 bases. This CDR3 spans 14 amino acids. In DNA, the CDR3 is TGTGCCAGCAGGTCGGGGTCATCTAATGAAAAACTGTTTTTT. Protein: CASRSGSSNEKLFF.

This chain uses TRBV9 with TRBJ2-5; perhaps TRBD1 as D (6 bases). CDR1 is SGDLS and CDR2 is YYNGEE in the germline V gene. Trimming stripped 2 bases from V and 5 bases from J, with 13 bases between. This CDR3 has 14 amino acids. The CDR3 sequence is CASSVNQGWETQYF. The CDR3, as DNA: TGTGCCAGCAGCGTTAACCAGGGGTGGGAGACCCAGTACTTC.

The gene calls are TRBV29-1 and TRBJ1-2; 7 bases fit TRBD1. There are 14 residues in the CDR3. The J segment lost 0 bases and the V segment lost 6 bases, leaving 7 bases of the junction unmatched. Germline loops: CDR1 SQVTM, CDR2 ANQGSEA. In DNA form, the CDR3 reads TGCAGCGTCCGAGGGACAGAATCTAACTATGGCTACACCTTC. Protein product: CSVRGTESNYGYTF.

This chain links TRBV5-4 with TRBJ2-2; possible D gene TRBD1, 5 bases. Germline-derived CDR1 and CDR2 are SGHNT and YYREEE (reference sequence). There are 16 residues in the CDR3. Deletions cut 3 bases from V and 2 bases from J, with 14 bases between. CDR3 nucleotide sequence: TGTGCCAGCAGCTCTGGACCCGGACAAAACACCGGGGAGCTGTTTTTT. It encodes CASSSGPGQNTGELFF.

V usage is TRBV6-5 and J usage is TRBJ1-2, with D possibly TRBD1 on 6 matching bases. The germline CDR1 and CDR2 sequences are MNHEY and SVGAGI. Trimming took 4 bases from V and 5 from J, leaving 11 bases between them. The CDR3 extends over 13 amino acids. The CDR3 DNA reads TGTGCCAGCAGTTTGGGGACACGGTATGGCTACACCTTC. The encoded protein is CASSLGTRYGYTF.

The V call is TRBV3-1 (or the pseudogene TRBV3-2), the J call TRBJ1-6; 7 nucleotides match TRBD1. Germline V CDR1 and CDR2: LGHDT, YNNKEL (reference sequence). V lost 6 bases to trimming and J lost 4 bases; unmatched junction nucleotides: 3. CDR3 length equals 14 residues. The DNA of the CDR3 is TGTGCCAGCAGAACAGGGGTTTATAATTCACCCCTCCACTTT. Translated: CASRTGVYNSPLHF.

V is TRBV28 and J is TRBJ1-3, with 7 bases identical to TRBD1. CDR1 MDHEN and CDR2 SYDVKM come from the germline V gene. Trimming removed 11 bases from V and 0 bases from J; junction bases left unmatched: 10. The CDR3 sequence is 15 residues long. CDR3 region: CAASEGDSSGNTIYF. DNA for the CDR3: TGTGCCGCCTCGGAGGGGGACAGCTCTGGAAACACCATATATTTT.

The chain combines TRBV7-8 with TRBJ2-5; the D gene is possibly TRBD2 (6 bases). Trimming left V 5 bases short and J 1 base short, with 14 bases between. This CDR3 spans 15 amino acids. Germline V gene sequence: CDR1 SGHVS, CDR2 FQNEAQ. CDR3 sequence: CASSTPRDFQETQYF. CDR3 bases: TGTGCCAGCAGCACCCCCCGGGACTTCCAAGAGACCCAGTACTTC.

The genes are TRBV28 and TRBJ1-1, with D unresolved. Trimming left V 2 bases short and J 6 bases short, with 10 bases between. Germline lookup yields CDR1 MDHEN and CDR2 SYDVKM. The CDR3 covers 13 residues. The CDR3 DNA is TGTGCCAGCAGTTTAGCCGGGTTCGCTGAAGCTTTCTTT. Encoded protein: CASSLAGFAEAFF.

J is TRBJ1-6 and V is TRBV27; tentative D call: TRBD1 (5 bases). V shed 3 bases and J shed 7 bases, with 10 bases lying between them. The CDR3 runs 14 residues. The germline V gene has CDR1 MNHEY and CDR2 SMNVEV (reference sequence). CDR3 residues: CASSLGGWNSPLHF. Written as DNA, the CDR3 is TGTGCCAGCAGTTTGGGGGGGTGGAATTCACCCCTCCACTTT.

The chain combines TRBV4-2 with TRBJ1-3; 7 bases agree with TRBD1. This CDR3 spans 16 amino acids. Looked up from germline, CDR1 is LGHNA and CDR2 is YNFKEQ. After removal of 3 bases from V and 3 bases from J, the junction contained 8 bases not matched to a gene. The CDR3 protein is CASSQIGQEYGNTIYF. Written as DNA, the CDR3 is TGTGCCAGCAGCCAGATTGGACAGGAGTATGGAAACACCATATATTTT.

This chain joins TRBV19 and TRBJ2-2; TRBD2 matches 9 bases. The CDR3 is made up of 16 amino acids. Germline V gene data show CDR1 as LNHDA and CDR2 as SQIVND (reference sequence). V shed 10 bases, J shed 3 bases, and the junction held 12 bases outside the gene matches. The CDR3 here is CATWTSALGYTGELFF. The CDR3, as DNA: TGTGCCACCTGGACTAGCGCCTTAGGGTACACCGGGGAGCTGTTTTTT.

J is TRBJ2-4 and V is TRBV7-2; 10 bases are shared with TRBD2. V dropped 5 bases and J dropped 9; count of bases not matched to a gene: 7. CDR3 size: 14 residues. Germline lookup yields CDR1 SGHTA and CDR2 FQGNSA. The chain's CDR3 is CASSPGTSEGIQYF. Here the CDR3 DNA reads TGTGCCAGCAGCCCCGGGACTAGCGAAGGCATTCAGTACTTC.

The gene calls are TRBV24-1 and TRBJ1-1; TRBD1 is a possible D gene (5 bases). Germline CDR1 and CDR2: KGHDR and SFDVKD. CDR3 length: 14 amino acids. Trimming shortened V by 5 bases and J by 8 bases, and 17 bases separated the two germline ends. DNA of the CDR3: TGTGCCACCAGTGTCCGTGGCGGACATCGAGAAGCTTTCTTT. Translation gives CATSVRGGHREAFF.

The chain is built from TRBV10-3 and TRBJ1-2; 10 nucleotides match TRBD1. The CDR3 length is 17 residues. In germline, CDR1 is ENHRY, CDR2 SYGVKD. V shed 1 base and J 0 bases; nucleotides not matched to a gene: 5. CDR3: CAISEWGTGAPNYGYTF. As DNA, the CDR3 is TGTGCCATCAGTGAGTGGGGGACAGGGGCGCCTAACTATGGCTACACCTTC.